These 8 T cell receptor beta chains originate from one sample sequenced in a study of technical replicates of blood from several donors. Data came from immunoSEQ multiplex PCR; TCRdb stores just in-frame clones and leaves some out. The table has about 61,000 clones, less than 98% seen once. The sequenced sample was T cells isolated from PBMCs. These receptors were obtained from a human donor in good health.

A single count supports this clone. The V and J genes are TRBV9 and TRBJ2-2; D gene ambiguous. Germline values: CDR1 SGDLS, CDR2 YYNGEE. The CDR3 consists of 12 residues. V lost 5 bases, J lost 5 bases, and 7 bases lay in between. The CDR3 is CASRRDTGELFF. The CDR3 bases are TGTGCCAGCAGGCGAGATACCGGGGAGCTGTTTTTT. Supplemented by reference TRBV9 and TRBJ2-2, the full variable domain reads DSGVTQTPKHLITATGQRVTLRCSPRSGDLSVYWYQQSLDQGLQFLIQYYNGEERAKGNILERFSAQQFPDLHSELNLSSLELGDSALYFCASRRDTGELFFGEGSRLTVL.

The CDR3 loop is CASSPRLRTEDCEQFF. The CDR3 DNA is TGTGCCAGCTCACCCCGGTTGAGGACAGAGGACTGTGAGCAGTTCTTC. The chain uses TRBV18 and TRBJ2-1, with D tentatively TRBD1 (6 bases). The germline V and J ends were trimmed by 3 bases and 9 bases, with 21 bases remaining between them. In germline, CDR1 is KGHSH, CDR2 LQKENI. This CDR3 has 16 amino acids. Filled out from reference TRBV18 and TRBJ2-1, the complete variable domain reads NAGVMQNPRHLVRRRGQEARLRCSPMKGHSHVYWYRQLPEEGLKFMVYLQKENIIDESGMPKERFSAEFPKEGPSILRIQQVVRGDSAAYFCASSPRLRTEDCEQFFGPGTRLTVL.

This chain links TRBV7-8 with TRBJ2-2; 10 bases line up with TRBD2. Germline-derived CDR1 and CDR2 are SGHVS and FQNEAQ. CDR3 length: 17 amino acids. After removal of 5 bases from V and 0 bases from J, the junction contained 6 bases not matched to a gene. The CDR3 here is CASSMRLAGTNTGELFF. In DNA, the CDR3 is TGTGCCAGCAGCATGAGACTAGCGGGTACGAACACCGGGGAGCTGTTTTTT.

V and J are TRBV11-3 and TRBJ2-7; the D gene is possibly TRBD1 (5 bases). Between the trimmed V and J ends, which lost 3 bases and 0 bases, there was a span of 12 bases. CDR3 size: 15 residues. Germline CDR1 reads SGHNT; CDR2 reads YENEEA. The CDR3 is CASSFPGAHSYEQYF. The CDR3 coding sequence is TGTGCCAGCAGCTTTCCTGGGGCCCACTCCTACGAGCAGTACTTC.

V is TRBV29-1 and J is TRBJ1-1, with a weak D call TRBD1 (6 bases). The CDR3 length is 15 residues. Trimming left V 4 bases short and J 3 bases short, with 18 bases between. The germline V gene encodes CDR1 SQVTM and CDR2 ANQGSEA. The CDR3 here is CSVVGGLGLDTEAFF. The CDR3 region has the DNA TGCAGCGTTGTCGGGGGGCTGGGTTTGGACACTGAAGCTTTCTTT.

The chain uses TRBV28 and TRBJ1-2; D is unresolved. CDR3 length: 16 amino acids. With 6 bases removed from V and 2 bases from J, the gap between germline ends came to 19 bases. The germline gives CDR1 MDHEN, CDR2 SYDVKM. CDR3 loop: CASSGMSATINYGYTF. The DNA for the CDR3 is TGTGCCAGCAGCGGTATGTCAGCAACTATAAACTATGGCTACACCTTC.

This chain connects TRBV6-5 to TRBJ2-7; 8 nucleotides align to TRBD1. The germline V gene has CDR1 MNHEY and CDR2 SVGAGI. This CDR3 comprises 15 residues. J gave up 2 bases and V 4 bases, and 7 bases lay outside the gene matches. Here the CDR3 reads CASSWAGTGAYEQYF. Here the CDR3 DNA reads TGTGCCAGCAGTTGGGCCGGGACAGGCGCCTACGAGCAGTACTTC.

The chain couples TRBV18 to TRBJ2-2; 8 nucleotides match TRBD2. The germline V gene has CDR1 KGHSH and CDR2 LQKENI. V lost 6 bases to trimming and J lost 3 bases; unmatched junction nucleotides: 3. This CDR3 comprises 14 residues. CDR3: CASSSGSDTGELFF. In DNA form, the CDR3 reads TGTGCCAGCTCGAGCGGGAGTGACACCGGGGAGCTGTTTTTT.